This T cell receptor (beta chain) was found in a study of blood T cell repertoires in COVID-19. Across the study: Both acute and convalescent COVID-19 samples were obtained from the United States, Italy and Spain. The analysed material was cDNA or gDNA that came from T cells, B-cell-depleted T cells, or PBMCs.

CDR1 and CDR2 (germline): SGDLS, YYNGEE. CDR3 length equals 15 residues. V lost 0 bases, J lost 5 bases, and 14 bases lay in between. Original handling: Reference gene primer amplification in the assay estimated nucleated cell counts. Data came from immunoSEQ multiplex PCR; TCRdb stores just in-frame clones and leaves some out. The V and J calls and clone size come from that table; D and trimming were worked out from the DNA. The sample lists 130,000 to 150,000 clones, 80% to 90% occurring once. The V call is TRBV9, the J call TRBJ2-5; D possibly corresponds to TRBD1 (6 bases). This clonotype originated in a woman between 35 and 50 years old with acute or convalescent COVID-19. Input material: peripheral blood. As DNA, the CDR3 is TGTGCCAGCAGCGTAGGTGTGGGGGCCAGGGAGACCCAGTACTTC. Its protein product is CASSVGVGARETQYF.